The 28 T cell receptor beta chains below all came from one sample that was sequenced in a study of PD-1 blockade in classical Hodgkin lymphoma. Profiled with immunoSEQ multiplex PCR; TCRdb holds only in-frame clones, not every one. The sample consists of 50,000 to 65,000 clones, less than 95% of them appearing once. There was relapse after autologous stem cell transplantation in every patient, and there was variation in brentuximab vedotin exposure. Source: peripheral blood mononuclear cells (PBMCs), taken before the second cycle of nivolumab. The receptors here all came from a human donor with classical Hodgkin lymphoma.

This chain uses TRBV7-3 with TRBJ2-3, with a possible D match to TRBD2 (5 bases). Per the germline V gene, CDR1 is SGHTA and CDR2 is FQGTGA. The V end lost 5 bases, the J end lost 2 bases, and 14 bases lay between the germline ends. The CDR3 length is 15 residues. CDR3 residues: CASSPRAGHTDTQYF. In nucleotides, the CDR3 is TGTGCCAGCAGCCCTCGGGCGGGCCACACAGATACGCAGTATTTT.

This clone was recorded only once. The chain couples TRBV10-3 to TRBJ1-5; no clear D. Germline V gene lookup returns CDR1 ENHRY and CDR2 SYGVKD. V was pared by 0 bases and J by 4 bases, with 1 base between. The CDR3 loop spans 12 amino acids. CDR3 loop: CAISESNQPQHF. The CDR3, as DNA: TGTGCCATCAGTGAGTCGAATCAGCCCCAGCATTTT.

The chain is built from TRBV7-6 and TRBJ2-1, with TRBD2 identical over 8 bases. In germline, CDR1 is SGHVS, CDR2 FNYEAQ. The CDR3 consists of 17 residues. With V trimmed by 5 bases and J by 4 bases, 13 bases remained unmatched. CDR3 in amino acids: CASSPSRGLVTYNEQFF. Written as DNA, the CDR3 is TGTGCCAGCAGCCCATCACGGGGACTAGTTACGTACAATGAGCAGTTCTTC.

J is TRBJ1-3 and V is TRBV2; D unclear. The CDR3 is 15 amino acids. Germline loops: CDR1 SNHLY, CDR2 FYNNEI. V lost 5 bases, J lost 4 bases, and 15 bases lay in between. This CDR3 is CASSPEAFYGNTIYF. In nucleotides, the CDR3 is TGTGCCAGCAGTCCGGAGGCTTTTTACGGAAACACCATATATTTT. Filled out from reference TRBV2 and TRBJ1-3, the complete variable domain reads EPEVTQTPSHQVTQMGQEVILRCVPISNHLYFYWYRQILGQKVEFLVSFYNNEISEKSEIFDDQFSVERPDGSNFTLKIRSTKLEDSAMYFCASSPEAFYGNTIYFGEGSWLTVV.

The chain has TRBV13 and TRBJ2-5; D perhaps matches TRBD2 (7 bases). Trimming shortened V by 1 base and J by 5 bases, and 11 bases separated the two germline ends. The germline gives CDR1 PRHDT, CDR2 FYEKMQ (reference sequence). CDR3 length: 14 residues. As DNA, the CDR3 is TGTGCCAGCAGCTTAGAGGGGGGGTCGGAGACCCAGTACTTC. Translating it yields CASSLEGGSETQYF.

The CDR3 loop reads CASSRQGPSNTEAFF. CDR3 nucleotides: TGTGCCAGCTCCCGGCAGGGGCCCTCGAACACTGAAGCTTTCTTT. The rearrangement uses TRBV27 and TRBJ1-1, with a weak D call TRBD1 (6 bases). The V end was cut by 8 bases, the J end by 1 base, with 17 bases between. Looked up from germline, CDR1 is MNHEY and CDR2 is SMNVEV (reference sequence). CDR3 length: 15 amino acids.

The CDR3 loop is CASSVGGSGSRGNEQFF. The CDR3 DNA follows: TGTGCCAGCAGCGTAGGGGGTAGCGGGAGTAGGGGCAATGAGCAGTTCTTC. V is TRBV9 and J is TRBJ2-1; 9 bases line up with TRBD2. V trimming: 0 bases; J trimming: 6 bases; junction bases outside the gene matches: 10. CDR3 length equals 17 residues. Germline V CDR1 and CDR2: SGDLS, YYNGEE.

V usage is TRBV11-3 and J usage is TRBJ2-2, with TRBD1 matching over 7 bases. The J segment lost 0 bases and the V segment lost 6 bases, leaving 7 bases of the junction unmatched. From germline, CDR1 is SGHNT and CDR2 YENEEA. The CDR3 sequence is 16 residues long. The DNA for the CDR3 is TGTGCCAGCAGACTCAACAGGGGCGCGAACACCGGGGAGCTGTTTTTT. It specifies CASRLNRGANTGELFF.

CDR3 in DNA: TGCGCCAGCAGCTCAGCCGGGACAGGTTGGAATGAGCAGTTCTTC. Its protein product is CASSSAGTGWNEQFF. The gene calls are TRBV5-1 and TRBJ2-1, with 8 bases that match TRBD1. The germline V gene has CDR1 SGHRS and CDR2 YFSETQ. The CDR3 sequence is 15 residues long. Unmatched junction bases numbered 9, after V lost 3 bases and J lost 7 bases.

The rearrangement links TRBV5-8 to TRBJ2-4; tentatively, D is TRBD1 (5 bases). Germline V lookup: CDR1 SGHTS, CDR2 YDEGEE. The CDR3 is 15 residues long. Trimming cost V 2 bases and J 3 bases, with 12 bases left between them. The CDR3 bases are TGTGCCAGCAGCTTCGGGCAGGGTTTCAAAAACATTCAGTACTTC. Its translation: CASSFGQGFKNIQYF.

The J gene is TRBJ1-4, the V gene TRBV15; D uncertain. The V end was cut by 1 base, the J end by 4 bases, with 7 bases between. Germline V gene sequence: CDR1 LNHNV, CDR2 YYDKDF (reference sequence). This CDR3 has 14 residues. As DNA, the CDR3 is TGTGCCACCAGCAGAGGAAACCTTAATGAAAAACTGTTTTTT. Its protein is CATSRGNLNEKLFF.

Comment on this clone: The identical CDR3 is also encoded by other nucleotide sequences in the sample. This chain links TRBV2 with TRBJ1-5; no firm D call. V dropped 4 bases and J dropped 1 base, with 11 bases sitting between them. The CDR3 contains 15 residues. Looked up from germline, CDR1 is SNHLY and CDR2 is FYNNEI. The CDR3 DNA reads TGTGCCAGCAGTGCGACGGCCCACAGCAATCAGCCCCAGCATTTT. Translating it yields CASSATAHSNQPQHF.

In this sample, this clone turned up a few times. The rearrangement links TRBV6-6 to TRBJ1-5; D gene ambiguous. This CDR3 is 14 amino acids long. Germline V gene sequence: CDR1 MNHNY, CDR2 SVGAGI (reference sequence). Trimming cost V 2 bases and J 5 bases, with 10 bases left between them. CDR3 protein: CASSYRVGDQPQHF. The CDR3 nucleotides read TGTGCCAGCAGTTACAGGGTGGGAGATCAGCCCCAGCATTTT.

The chain couples TRBV6-1 to TRBJ2-7; no clear D. V gave up 3 bases and J gave up 2 bases, with 2 bases separating them. Germline-derived CDR1 and CDR2 are MNHNS and SASEGT. CDR3 size: 11 residues. CDR3 sequence: CASSEPYEQYF. The CDR3 DNA reads as TGTGCCAGCAGTGAGCCCTACGAGCAGTACTTC.

The DNA for the CDR3 is TGCGCCAGCAGCCCGACAGGTACAGATACGCAGTATTTT. As protein: CASSPTGTDTQYF. V and J are TRBV5-1 and TRBJ2-3; a weak D match, TRBD1 (6 bases). The CDR3 runs 13 residues. The V gene's germline CDR1 is SGHRS and CDR2 YFSETQ. V was pared by 4 bases and J by 3 bases, with 9 bases between.

This chain links TRBV19 with TRBJ1-1; possible D gene TRBD1, 5 bases. CDR3 length equals 16 residues. Germline V gives CDR1 LNHDA, CDR2 SQIVND (reference sequence). V lost 3 bases, J lost 6 bases, and 20 bases lay in between. CDR3 residues: CASSIAGSVGTAEAFF. The CDR3 DNA reads as TGTGCCAGTAGTATCGCAGGGTCGGTGGGAACGGCTGAAGCTTTCTTT. The variable domain in full, with the rest retrieved from reference TRBV19 and TRBJ1-1, is DGGITQSPKYLFRKEGQNVTLSCEQNLNHDAMYWYRQDPGQGLRLIYYSQIVNDFQKGDIAEGYSVSREKKESFPLTVTSAQKNPTAFYLCASSIAGSVGTAEAFFGQGTRLTVV.

The rearrangement links TRBV13 to TRBJ2-2; D gene uncertain. V was cut by 0 bases and J by 5 bases, with 4 bases left in between. This CDR3 is built from 13 residues. Looked up from germline, CDR1 is PRHDT and CDR2 is FYEKMQ (reference sequence). Written as DNA, the CDR3 is TGTGCCAGCAGCTTAGGTCGTACCGGGGAGCTGTTTTTT. This sequence encodes CASSLGRTGELFF.

The chain joins TRBV15 to TRBJ1-2; possibly TRBD1 for D (6 bases). V dropped 5 bases and J dropped 4 bases, with 11 bases sitting between them. The germline gives CDR1 LNHNV, CDR2 YYDKDF (reference sequence). The CDR3 is 13 amino acids. CDR3 sequence reads: CATSEDSFYGYTF. Written as DNA, the CDR3 is TGTGCCACCAGCGAGGACAGCTTCTATGGCTACACCTTC.

This clone came up once. The rearrangement links TRBV6-6 to TRBJ1-2; D not resolved. Germline V gene data show CDR1 as MNHNY and CDR2 as SVGAGI (reference sequence). The CDR3 runs 14 residues. Trimming stripped 6 bases from V and 3 bases from J, with 14 bases between. CDR3 coding DNA: TGTGCCAGCAGCCCCGGCGGGGTTTACTATGGCTACACCTTC. This translates into CASSPGGVYYGYTF.

The rearrangement joins TRBV15 to TRBJ2-5, with D possibly TRBD2 on 6 matching bases. Germline-derived CDR1 and CDR2 are LNHNV and YYDKDF (reference sequence). The CDR3 length is 15 residues. The V and J ends lost 0 bases and 0 bases respectively, with 8 bases between them. The CDR3 is CATSRDAGYQETQYF. DNA for the CDR3: TGTGCCACCAGCAGAGATGCGGGGTACCAAGAGACCCAGTACTTC.

The chain couples TRBV6-5 to TRBJ2-7; weak D call: TRBD2 (6 bases). CDR3 size: 14 residues. Trimming shortened V by 7 bases and J by 3 bases, and 16 bases separated the two germline ends. Germline lookup yields CDR1 MNHEY and CDR2 SVGAGI. The CDR3 loop reads CASTYGGTGYEQYF. As DNA, the CDR3 is TGTGCCAGCACCTATGGAGGGACGGGCTACGAGCAGTACTTC.

The V gene is TRBV13, the J gene TRBJ2-3; no firm D call. Trimming took 0 bases from V and 14 from J, leaving 9 bases between them. Germline V gene lookup returns CDR1 PRHDT and CDR2 FYEKMQ (reference sequence). The CDR3 spans 11 residues. For the CDR3, the DNA is TGTGCCAGCAGCTTAGGCCATAAAAGGTATTTT. It is translated as CASSLGHKRYF.

This clone was observed once. The V gene is TRBV7-6, the J gene TRBJ1-4; 11 nucleotides agree with TRBD1. CDR1 is SGHVS and CDR2 is FNYEAQ in the germline V gene. The CDR3 contains 15 residues. Trimming at V came to 4 bases and at J to 7 bases, leaving 5 bases not matched to a gene. Here the CDR3 reads CASSSGTGGSEKLFF. The DNA for the CDR3 is TGTGCCAGCAGCTCCGGGACAGGGGGGAGTGAAAAACTGTTTTTT.

The rearrangement uses TRBV27 and TRBJ1-3; D is unclear. The CDR3 has 15 amino acids. Trimming left V 0 bases short and J 0 bases short, with 6 bases between. CDR1 MNHEY and CDR2 SMNVEV come from the germline V gene (reference sequence). The CDR3 sequence is CASSLSGSSGNTIYF. For the CDR3, the DNA is TGTGCCAGCAGTTTATCAGGCAGCTCTGGAAACACCATATATTTT.

The chain carries TRBV28 and TRBJ2-7, with D maybe TRBD1 (5 bases). CDR1 and CDR2 from the germline V gene are MDHEN and SYDVKM. This CDR3 spans 13 amino acids. V was trimmed by 8 bases and J by 5 bases, leaving 16 bases between them. The CDR3 nucleotides read TGTGCCAGCGGAGAAGGGGCGGTTGACGAGCAGTACTTC. It specifies CASGEGAVDEQYF.

The V gene is TRBV6-4, the J gene TRBJ2-2; 9 bases line up with TRBD2. The CDR3 contains 15 residues. Germline CDR1 and CDR2: MRHNA and SNTAGT. V trimming: 3 bases; J trimming: 3 bases; junction bases outside the gene matches: 2. The CDR3 sequence is CASSEIAGDTGELFF. The CDR3, as DNA: TGTGCCAGCAGTGAAATAGCGGGGGACACCGGGGAGCTGTTTTTT.

This clone was recorded only once. The chain links TRBV5-6 to TRBJ1-5, with 7 bases identical to TRBD1. This CDR3 has 18 residues. Per the germline V gene, CDR1 is SGHDT and CDR2 is YYEEEE. V gave up 4 bases and J gave up 0 bases; unmatched junction bases: 13. The CDR3, as DNA: TGTGCCAGCAGCCAAACTCGACAGGGCGAGTATAGCAATCAGCCCCAGCATTTT. Residues: CASSQTRQGEYSNQPQHF.

V gene TRBV28 combines with J gene TRBJ1-5; D might be TRBD1 (5 bases). V was pared by 10 bases and J by 6 bases, with 13 bases between. CDR3 length: 12 residues. CDR1 MDHEN and CDR2 SYDVKM come from the germline V gene. Here the CDR3 DNA reads TGTGCCACCTCCGGGGGAAGTCAGCCCCAGCATTTT. This translates into CATSGGSQPQHF.